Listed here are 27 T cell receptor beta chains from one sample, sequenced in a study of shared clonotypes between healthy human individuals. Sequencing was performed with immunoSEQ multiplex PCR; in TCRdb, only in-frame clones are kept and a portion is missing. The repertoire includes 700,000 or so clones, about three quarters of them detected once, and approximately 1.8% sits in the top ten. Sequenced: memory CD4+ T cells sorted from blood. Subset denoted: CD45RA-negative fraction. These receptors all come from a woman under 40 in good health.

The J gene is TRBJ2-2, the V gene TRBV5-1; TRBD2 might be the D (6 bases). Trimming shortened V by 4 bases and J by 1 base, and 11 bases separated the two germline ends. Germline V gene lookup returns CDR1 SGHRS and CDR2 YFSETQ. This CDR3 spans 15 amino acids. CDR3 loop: CASSIAEKNTGELFF. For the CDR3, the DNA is TGCGCCAGCAGCATAGCGGAAAAGAACACCGGGGAGCTGTTTTTT.

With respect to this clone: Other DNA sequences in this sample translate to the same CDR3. The CDR3 loop is CASSVGNQPQHF. CDR3 DNA: TGTGCCAGTAGTGTAGGGAATCAGCCCCAGCATTTT. V usage is TRBV19 and J usage is TRBJ1-5; no clear D gene. This CDR3 spans 12 amino acids. Trimming stripped 5 bases from V and 4 bases from J, with 6 bases between. The germline gives CDR1 LNHDA, CDR2 SQIVND (reference sequence).

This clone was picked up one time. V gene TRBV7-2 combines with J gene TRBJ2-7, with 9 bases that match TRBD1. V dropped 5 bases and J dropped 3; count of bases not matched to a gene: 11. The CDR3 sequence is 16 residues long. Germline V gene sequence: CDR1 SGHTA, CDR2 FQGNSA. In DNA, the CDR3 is TGTGCCAGCAGCCCACGTACCGGGACAGGGAACTACGAGCAGTACTTC. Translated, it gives CASSPRTGTGNYEQYF.

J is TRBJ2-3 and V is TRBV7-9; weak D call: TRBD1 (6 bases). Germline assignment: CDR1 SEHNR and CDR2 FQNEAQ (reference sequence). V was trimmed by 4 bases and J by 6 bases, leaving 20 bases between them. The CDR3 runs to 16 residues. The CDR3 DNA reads TGTGCCAGCAGCTCTACATACAGGGACCTCGATGATACGCAGTATTTT. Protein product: CASSSTYRDLDDTQYF.

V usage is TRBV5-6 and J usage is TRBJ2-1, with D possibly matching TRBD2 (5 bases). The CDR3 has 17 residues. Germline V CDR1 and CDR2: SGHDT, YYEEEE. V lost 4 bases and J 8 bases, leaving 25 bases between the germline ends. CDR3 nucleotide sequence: TGTGCCAGCAGCCAAGTTAATAGCGTAACTCATGGAGATGAGCAGTTCTTC. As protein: CASSQVNSVTHGDEQFF.

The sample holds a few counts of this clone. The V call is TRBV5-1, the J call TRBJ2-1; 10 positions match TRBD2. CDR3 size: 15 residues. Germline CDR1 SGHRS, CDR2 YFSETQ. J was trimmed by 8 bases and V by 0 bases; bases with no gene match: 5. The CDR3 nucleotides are TGCGCCAGCAGCTTGGGGCCTAGCGGGAGCGATGAGCAGTTCTTC. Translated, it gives CASSLGPSGSDEQFF.

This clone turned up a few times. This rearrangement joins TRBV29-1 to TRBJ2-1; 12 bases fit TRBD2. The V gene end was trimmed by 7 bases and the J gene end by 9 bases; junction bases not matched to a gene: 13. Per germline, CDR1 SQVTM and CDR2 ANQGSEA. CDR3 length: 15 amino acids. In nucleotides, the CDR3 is TGCAGCGGCAGGACTAGCGGGACCACCTGGGGTGAGCAGTTCTTC. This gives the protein CSGRTSGTTWGEQFF.

The CDR3, as DNA: TGTGCCAGCACACATAGCGCAAACGAGCAGTACTTC. Translation gives CASTHSANEQYF. J is TRBJ2-7 and V is TRBV13, with D perhaps matching TRBD2 (5 bases). The V and J ends lost 7 bases and 5 bases respectively, with 12 bases between them. Germline CDR1 is PRHDT and CDR2 is FYEKMQ (reference sequence). This CDR3 comprises 12 residues.

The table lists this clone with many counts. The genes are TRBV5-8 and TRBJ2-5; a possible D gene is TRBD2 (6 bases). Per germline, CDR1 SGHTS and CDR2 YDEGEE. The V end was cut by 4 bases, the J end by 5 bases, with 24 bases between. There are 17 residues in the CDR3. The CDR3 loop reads CASSNELSTTRGETQYF. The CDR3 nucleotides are TGTGCCAGCAGCAACGAACTTAGCACGACCCGGGGGGAGACCCAGTACTTC.

The CDR3 is CASSPGNRGSTNEKLFF. The CDR3 DNA follows: TGTGCCAGCAGCCCCGGAAACAGGGGATCAACTAATGAAAAACTGTTTTTT. The chain couples TRBV7-9 to TRBJ1-4, with 7 bases that match TRBD1. The CDR3 is 17 amino acids. J lost 0 bases, V lost 5 bases, and 9 bases had no gene match. CDR1 and CDR2 (germline): SEHNR, FQNEAQ (reference sequence).

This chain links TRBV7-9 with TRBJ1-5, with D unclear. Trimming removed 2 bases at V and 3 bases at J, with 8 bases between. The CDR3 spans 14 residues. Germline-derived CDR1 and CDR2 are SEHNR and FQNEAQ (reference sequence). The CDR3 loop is CASSLWADNQPQHF. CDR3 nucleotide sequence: TGTGCCAGCAGCTTATGGGCAGACAATCAGCCCCAGCATTTT.

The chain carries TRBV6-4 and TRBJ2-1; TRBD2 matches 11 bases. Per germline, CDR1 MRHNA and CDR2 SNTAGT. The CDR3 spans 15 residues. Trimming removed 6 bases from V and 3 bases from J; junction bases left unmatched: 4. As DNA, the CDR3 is TGTGCCAGCAGCGCCGGGACTAGCGGCTACAATGAGCAGTTCTTC. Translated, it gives CASSAGTSGYNEQFF.

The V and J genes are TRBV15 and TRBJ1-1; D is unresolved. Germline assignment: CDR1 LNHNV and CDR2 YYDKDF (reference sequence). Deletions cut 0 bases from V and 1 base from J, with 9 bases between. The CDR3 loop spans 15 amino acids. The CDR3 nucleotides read TGTGCCACCAGCAGAGATCGGCGACAGAACACTGAAGCTTTCTTT. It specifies CATSRDRRQNTEAFF. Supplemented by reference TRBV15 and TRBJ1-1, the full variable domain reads DAMVIQNPRYQVTQFGKPVTLSCSQTLNHNVMYWYQQKSSQAPKLLFHYYDKDFNNEADTPDNFQSRRPNTSFCFLDIRSPGLGDTAMYLCATSRDRRQNTEAFFGQGTRLTVV.

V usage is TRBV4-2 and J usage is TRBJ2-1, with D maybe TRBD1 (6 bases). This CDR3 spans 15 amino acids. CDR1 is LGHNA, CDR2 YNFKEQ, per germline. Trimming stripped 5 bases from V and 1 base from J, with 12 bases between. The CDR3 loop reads CASSVQGRSYNEQFF. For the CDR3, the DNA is TGTGCCAGCAGCGTACAGGGTAGATCCTACAATGAGCAGTTCTTC.

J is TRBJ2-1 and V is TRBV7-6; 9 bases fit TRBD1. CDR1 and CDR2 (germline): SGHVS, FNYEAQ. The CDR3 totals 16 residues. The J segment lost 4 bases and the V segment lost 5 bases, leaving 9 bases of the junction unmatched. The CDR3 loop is CASSPSVTGGYNEQFF. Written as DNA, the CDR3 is TGTGCCAGCAGCCCCTCCGTGACAGGGGGTTACAATGAGCAGTTCTTC.

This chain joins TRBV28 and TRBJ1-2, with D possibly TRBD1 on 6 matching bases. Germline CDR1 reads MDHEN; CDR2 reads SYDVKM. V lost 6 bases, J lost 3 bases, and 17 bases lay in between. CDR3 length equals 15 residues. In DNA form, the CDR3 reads TGTGCCAGCAGCCCCCCTCGGACAGAACACTATGGCTACACCTTC. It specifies CASSPPRTEHYGYTF.

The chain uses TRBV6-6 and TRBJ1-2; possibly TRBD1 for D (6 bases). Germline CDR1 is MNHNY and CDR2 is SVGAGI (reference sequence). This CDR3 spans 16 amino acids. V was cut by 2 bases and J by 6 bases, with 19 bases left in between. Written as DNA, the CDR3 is TGTGCCAGCAGTTACCCTCCGGGACAACAGAAGGATGGCTACACCTTC. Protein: CASSYPPGQQKDGYTF.

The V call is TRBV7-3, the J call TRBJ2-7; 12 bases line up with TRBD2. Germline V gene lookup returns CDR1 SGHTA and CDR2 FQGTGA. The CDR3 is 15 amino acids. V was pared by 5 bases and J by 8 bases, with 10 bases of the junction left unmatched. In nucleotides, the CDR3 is TGTGCCAGCAGCCGTGGACTAGCGGGAACCCCACAGCAGTACTTC. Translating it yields CASSRGLAGTPQQYF.

CDR3 residues: CAISERIQEANYGYTF. As DNA, the CDR3 is TGTGCCATCAGTGAGAGGATTCAAGAGGCTAACTATGGCTACACCTTC. The rearrangement joins TRBV10-3 to TRBJ1-2; D is unresolved. The germline V and J ends were trimmed by 2 bases and 0 bases, with 13 bases remaining between them. The length of the CDR3 is 16 residues. Germline V gene sequence: CDR1 ENHRY, CDR2 SYGVKD.

The CDR3 region is CASSLRLAGVRGHGELFF. The CDR3 DNA is TGTGCCAGCAGCTTGCGACTAGCGGGAGTTCGGGGACACGGGGAGCTGTTTTTT. The V and J genes are TRBV7-8 and TRBJ2-2; the match to TRBD2 covers 12 bases. The CDR3 consists of 18 residues. Trimming at V came to 3 bases and at J to 7 bases, leaving 12 bases not matched to a gene. Germline lookup yields CDR1 SGHVS and CDR2 FQNEAQ.

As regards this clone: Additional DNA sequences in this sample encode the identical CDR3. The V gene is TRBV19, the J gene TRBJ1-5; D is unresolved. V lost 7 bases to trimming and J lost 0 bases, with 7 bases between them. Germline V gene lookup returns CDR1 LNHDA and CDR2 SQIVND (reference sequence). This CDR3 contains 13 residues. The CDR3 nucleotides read TGTGCCAGTACGGGATATAGCAATCAGCCCCAGCATTTT. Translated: CASTGYSNQPQHF.

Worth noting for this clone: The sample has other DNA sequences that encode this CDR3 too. The CDR3 DNA reads as TGTGCCAGCAGTGAGGGACTCCCCTACGAGCAGTACTTC. As protein: CASSEGLPYEQYF. The genes are TRBV6-1 and TRBJ2-7, with a possible D match to TRBD2 (6 bases). With 3 bases removed from V and 2 bases from J, the gap between germline ends came to 8 bases. Looked up from germline, CDR1 is MNHNS and CDR2 is SASEGT. The CDR3 length is 13 residues.

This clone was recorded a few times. The CDR3: CASRTGNNQPQHF. The CDR3, as DNA: TGTGCCAGCAGGACAGGGAACAATCAGCCCCAGCATTTT. V usage is TRBV2 and J usage is TRBJ1-5; the match to TRBD1 covers 7 bases. This CDR3 has 13 amino acids. After removal of 6 bases from V and 3 bases from J, the junction contained 2 bases not matched to a gene. Per the germline V gene, CDR1 is SNHLY and CDR2 is FYNNEI. The whole variable domain, remainder taken from reference TRBV2 and TRBJ1-5, is EPEVTQTPSHQVTQMGQEVILRCVPISNHLYFYWYRQILGQKVEFLVSFYNNEISEKSEIFDDQFSVERPDGSNFTLKIRSTKLEDSAMYFCASRTGNNQPQHFGDGTRLSIL.

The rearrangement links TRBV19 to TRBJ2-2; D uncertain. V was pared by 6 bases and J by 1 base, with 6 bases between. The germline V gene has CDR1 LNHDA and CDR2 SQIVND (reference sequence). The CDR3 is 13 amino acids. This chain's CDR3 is CASSPRNTGELFF. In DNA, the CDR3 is TGTGCCAGTAGCCCCAGGAACACCGGGGAGCTGTTTTTT.

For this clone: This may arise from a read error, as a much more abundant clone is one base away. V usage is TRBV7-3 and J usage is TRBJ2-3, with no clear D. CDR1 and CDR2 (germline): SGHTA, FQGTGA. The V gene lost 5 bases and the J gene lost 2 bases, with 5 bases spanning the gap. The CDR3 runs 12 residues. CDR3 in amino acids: CASSPFTDTQYF. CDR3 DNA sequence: TGTGCCAGCAGCCCGTTCACAGATACGCAGTATTTT.

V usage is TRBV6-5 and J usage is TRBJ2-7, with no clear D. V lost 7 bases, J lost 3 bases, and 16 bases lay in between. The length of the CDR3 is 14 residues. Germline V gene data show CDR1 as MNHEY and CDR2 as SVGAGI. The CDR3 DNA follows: TGTGCCAGCAAAGTAGGGCAGGCTGTCTACGAGCAGTACTTC. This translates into CASKVGQAVYEQYF.

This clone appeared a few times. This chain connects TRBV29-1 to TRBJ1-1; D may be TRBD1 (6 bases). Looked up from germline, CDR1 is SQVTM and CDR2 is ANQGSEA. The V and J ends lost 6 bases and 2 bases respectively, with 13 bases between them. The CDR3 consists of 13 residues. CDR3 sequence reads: CSVVQGLNTEAFF. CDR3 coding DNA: TGCAGCGTAGTACAGGGACTCAACACTGAAGCTTTCTTT.